These T cell receptor beta chains were read from a single sample in a study of Ad26.COV2.S vaccination and SARS-CoV-2 variants. Profiling relied on immunoSEQ multiplex PCR, and the TCRdb table lists in-frame clones only, not all of them. This table has 350,000 to 450,000 clones, just over 90% appearing once. The specimen was peripheral blood, collected after recovery from COVID-19. The source of these receptors is a human donor who had recovered from COVID-19. CDR3s include the opening cysteine and the closing phenylalanine or tryptophan.

cdr3_aa: CASSQGGGTASQETQYF
v_call: TRBV4-1
cdr3_length: 17

cdr3_aa: CSASAGGEKLFF
v_call: TRBV20-1
cdr3_length: 12

cdr3_aa: CASSQDFGTSSPLQYF
v_call: TRBV14
cdr3_length: 16

cdr3_aa: CASTTQGQPYSNQPQHF
v_call: TRBV19
cdr3_length: 17

cdr3_aa: CASSYHSTYEQYF
v_call: TRBV3-1/TRBV3-2
cdr3_length: 13

cdr3_aa: CASSIAVGGVQETQYF
v_call: TRBV19
cdr3_length: 16

cdr3_aa: CASSMNERYGYTF
v_call: TRBV19
cdr3_length: 13

cdr3_aa: CASSGGTGDIEKLFF
v_call: TRBV5-1
cdr3_length: 15

cdr3_aa: CASSPHRGVVGYTF
v_call: TRBV19
cdr3_length: 14

cdr3_aa: CASSQDYPNTEAFF
v_call: TRBV3-1/TRBV3-2
cdr3_length: 14